This entry lists 23 T cell receptor beta chains sequenced from one sample in a study of blood T cells in healthy people across ages. Together with a sample-barcoded 5' primer, a J-beta primer mix was included in a second PCR lasting roughly 6 to 12 cycles. TCRdb re-derived calls from the 5' RACE reads in MiXCR, one entry per CDR3 protein. This sample carries about 1.8 million distinct CDR3 sequences, around 48% of them seen once, and the ten largest clones take roughly 2.1%. The sequenced sample was blood. The origin of the receptors is a woman aged 40 to 50 in good health.

The chain joins TRBV3-1 to TRBJ2-1, with D unresolved. The CDR3 is made up of 12 amino acids. V was clipped by 8 bases and J by 8 bases, with 13 bases between them. Germline loops: CDR1 LGHDT, CDR2 YNNKEL (reference sequence). The CDR3 region is CASRSVGDEQFF. The CDR3 DNA sequence: TGTGCCAGCCGATCGGTTGGCGATGAGCAGTTCTTC.

V usage is TRBV20-1 and J usage is TRBJ2-3; 11 positions match TRBD2. The V segment lost 0 bases and the J segment 3 bases; nucleotides outside the gene matches: 8. The CDR3 has 17 amino acids. Germline V lookup: CDR1 DFQATT, CDR2 SNEGSKA (reference sequence). This CDR3 is CSARETTSGDATDTQYF. In DNA, the CDR3 is TGCAGTGCTAGAGAGACGACTAGCGGGGACGCGACAGATACGCAGTATTTT.

The genes are TRBV4-2 and TRBJ2-1; 7 bases agree with TRBD2. Germline trimming cut 5 bases from V and 6 bases from J; bases unmatched to any gene: 16. The germline V gene has CDR1 LGHNA and CDR2 YNFKEQ. This CDR3 region has 17 residues. The CDR3: CASSVASGVRVGNEQFF. DNA of the CDR3: TGTGCCAGCAGCGTAGCCAGCGGGGTGCGAGTAGGCAATGAGCAGTTCTTC.

The chain has TRBV4-3 and TRBJ1-6, with D hard to call. Trimming took off 1 base at V and 6 bases at J, with 10 bases between the two ends. This CDR3 region has 15 residues. Per the germline V gene, CDR1 is LGHNA and CDR2 is YSLEER. CDR3 sequence (DNA): TGCGCCAGCAGCCAAGCCGGCATTGCTAATTCACCCCTCCACTTT. It translates to CASSQAGIANSPLHF.

The chain has TRBV4-2 and TRBJ2-1; D is unclear. The germline V gene encodes CDR1 LGHNA and CDR2 YNFKEQ. The CDR3 runs to 15 residues. V was pared by 1 base and J by 4 bases, with 11 bases between. The CDR3: CASSQVQLDYNEQFF. The CDR3 DNA reads TGTGCCAGCAGCCAAGTTCAGCTAGATTACAATGAGCAGTTCTTC.

The genes are TRBV25-1 and TRBJ2-5, with D possibly matching TRBD1 (5 bases). Germline assignment: CDR1 MGHDK and CDR2 SYGVNS. Trimming stripped 1 base from V and 1 base from J, with 10 bases between. The CDR3 runs to 15 residues. CDR3 coding DNA: TGTGCCAGCAGTGAATCAGCAGGGATCCAAGAGACCCAGTACTTC. Amino acid sequence: CASSESAGIQETQYF.

The rearrangement uses TRBV20-1 and TRBJ1-1; D not resolved. This CDR3 is 13 amino acids long. Germline V gene sequence: CDR1 DFQATT, CDR2 SNEGSKA (reference sequence). Trimming took 3 bases from V and 1 from J, leaving 9 bases between them. This CDR3 is CSARRPENTEAFF. In DNA form, the CDR3 reads TGCAGTGCTAGGAGACCAGAGAACACTGAAGCTTTCTTT.

With regard to this clonotype: An end of the junction does not agree with germline; a read error may underlie this. The rearrangement uses TRBV7-2 and TRBJ2-1; a weak D match, TRBD1 (6 bases). The germline V gene encodes CDR1 SGHTA and CDR2 FQGNSA. This CDR3 has 16 amino acids. The CDR3 loop reads CACSQRQASSYNEQFF. CDR3 bases: TGTGCCTGCAGCCAACGACAGGCGAGCTCCTACAATGAGCAGTTCTTC.

The chain has TRBV10-3 and TRBJ2-7, with D tentatively TRBD1 or TRBD2 (5 bases each). CDR1 and CDR2 (germline): ENHRY, SYGVKD. The length of the CDR3 is 18 residues. Trimming pared 0 bases from V and 0 bases from J, leaving 18 bases between. CDR3 nucleotides: TGTGCCATCAGTGAGTCCGGGACGCCGTGGAAAAGCTCCTACGAGCAGTACTTC. Translating gives CAISESGTPWKSSYEQYF.

The gene calls are TRBV7-9 and TRBJ1-2; perhaps TRBD1 as D (5 bases). The ends were cut back, 4 bases at V and 8 bases at J, with 17 bases in the middle. CDR1 and CDR2 from the germline V gene are SEHNR and FQNEAQ (reference sequence). The CDR3 sequence is 14 residues long. The CDR3 DNA sequence: TGTGCCAGCAGCTCTCTTCGGGGCACCAGCGGCTACACCTTC. Its translation is CASSSLRGTSGYTF.

The table lists this clonotype with a few counts. The chain has TRBV20-1 and TRBJ2-3; D not resolved. The V end was cut by 6 bases, the J end by 2 bases, with 24 bases between. This CDR3 comprises 17 residues. From germline, CDR1 is DFQATT and CDR2 SNEGSKA (reference sequence). For the CDR3, the DNA is TGCAGTGCAAAGAATCCGCCTGGACCCAGTAACACAGATACGCAGTATTTT. Translated, it gives CSAKNPPGPSNTDTQYF.

A single count supports this clonotype. The J gene is TRBJ2-1, the V gene TRBV10-2; TRBD2 aligns across 8 bases. Germline values: CDR1 WSHSY, CDR2 SAAADI. J was trimmed by 3 bases and V by 3 bases; bases with no gene match: 4. This CDR3 region has 15 residues. The CDR3 is CASSDNAGGYNEQFF. CDR3 sequence (DNA): TGCGCCAGCAGTGACAACGCGGGGGGCTACAATGAGCAGTTCTTC.

This clonotype was detected only a few times. The chain carries TRBV10-3 and TRBJ2-1; D not certain. V lost 3 bases and J 7 bases, leaving 7 bases between the germline ends. Germline loops: CDR1 ENHRY, CDR2 SYGVKD. The CDR3 runs 12 residues. The chain's CDR3 is CAISEKVNEQFF. The CDR3 DNA reads TGTGCCATCAGTGAAAAGGTTAATGAGCAGTTCTTC.

This chain links TRBV7-2 with TRBJ2-7, with a weak D call TRBD1 (5 bases). CDR3 length: 13 residues. Germline CDR1 SGHTA, CDR2 FQGNSA. Trimming shortened V by 3 bases and J by 6 bases, and 12 bases separated the two germline ends. This CDR3 reads CASSFQGIGEQYF. CDR3 sequence (DNA): TGTGCCAGCAGCTTCCAGGGTATTGGCGAGCAGTACTTC.

This chain uses TRBV20-1 with TRBJ2-6; D call uncertain. The germline gives CDR1 DFQATT, CDR2 SNEGSKA (reference sequence). The CDR3 extends over 15 amino acids. The germline V and J ends were trimmed by 2 bases and 0 bases, with 8 bases remaining between them. The CDR3 loop is CSARRSHSGANVLTF. For the CDR3, the DNA is TGCAGTGCTAGACGCTCCCACTCTGGGGCCAACGTCCTGACTTTC.

J is TRBJ2-5 and V is TRBV5-1; D might be TRBD1 or TRBD2, each matching 5 bases. In germline, CDR1 is SGHRS, CDR2 YFSETQ. Trimming pared 5 bases from V and 5 bases from J, leaving 22 bases between. The CDR3 totals 16 residues. CDR3 loop: CASSIPEGPGRETQYF. The CDR3 nucleotides read TGCGCCAGCAGTATCCCCGAGGGGCCGGGACGGGAGACCCAGTACTTC.

The rearrangement uses TRBV6-5 and TRBJ1-1; tentatively, D is TRBD1 (5 bases). V gave up 6 bases and J gave up 0 bases, with 8 bases separating them. Germline V lookup: CDR1 MNHEY, CDR2 SVGAGI. There are 13 residues in the CDR3. CDR3 bases: TGTGCCAGCAGGATGACAGTGAACACTGAAGCTTTCTTT. Translating gives CASRMTVNTEAFF.

V gene TRBV4-1 combines with J gene TRBJ1-5; D perhaps matches TRBD1 (5 bases). This CDR3 spans 17 amino acids. CDR1 is MGHRA and CDR2 is YSYEKL in the germline V gene. Trimming took 2 bases from V and 2 from J, leaving 16 bases between them. CDR3 nucleotides: TGCGCCAGCAGCCAATTCGGGACCCGATGGGGCAATCAGCCCCAGCATTTT. Translated, it gives CASSQFGTRWGNQPQHF.

There are a few counts of this clonotype. The gene calls are TRBV7-2 and TRBJ2-5; the match to TRBD2 covers 9 bases. There are 15 residues in the CDR3. Trimming removed 4 bases from V and 5 bases from J; junction bases left unmatched: 8. From germline, CDR1 is SGHTA and CDR2 FQGNSA. CDR3 nucleotides: TGTGCCAGCAGCTCCGTCCGGACTAGCGTGGAGACCCAGTACTTC. It is translated as CASSSVRTSVETQYF. Complete variable domain (other parts from reference TRBV7-2 and TRBJ2-5): GAGVSQSPSNKVTEKGKDVELRCDPISGHTALYWYRQSLGQGLEFLIYFQGNSAPDKSGLPSDRFSAERTGGSVSTLTIQRTQQEDSAVYLCASSSVRTSVETQYFGPGTRLLVL.

This clonotype has at least ten counts. The chain's CDR3 is CASSFQRGVDTQYF. Here the CDR3 DNA reads TGTGCCAGCAGTTTTCAGCGGGGGGTGGATACGCAGTATTTT. The chain is built from TRBV12-3 or TRBV12-4 and TRBJ2-3; TRBD2 aligns across 9 bases. J gave up 6 bases and V 3 bases, and 4 bases lay outside the gene matches. The CDR3 loop spans 14 amino acids.

V gene TRBV6-2 or TRBV6-3 combines with J gene TRBJ2-1; 10 nucleotides match TRBD2. With V trimmed by 3 bases and J by 4 bases, 18 bases remained unmatched. The CDR3 is made up of 20 amino acids. Looked up from germline, CDR1 is MNHEY and CDR2 is SVGEGT. Written as DNA, the CDR3 is TGTGCCAGCAGTTATTTTCTGGGGCTAGCGGGGGCCCTACAGTACAATGAGCAGTTCTTC. Protein: CASSYFLGLAGALQYNEQFF.

V gene TRBV5-1 combines with J gene TRBJ2-6; D call uncertain. Trimming left V 6 bases short and J 2 bases short, with 15 bases between. CDR1 and CDR2 from the germline V gene are SGHRS and YFSETQ. The CDR3 is 16 amino acids. The CDR3 protein is CASTDRPGAGANVLTF. CDR3 DNA sequence: TGCGCCAGCACCGACCGACCTGGAGCTGGGGCCAACGTCCTGACTTTC.

This clonotype was recorded many times. CDR3 DNA sequence: TGCGCCAGCAGCTTGGCGGGGCCCAATGAGCAGTTCTTC. This sequence encodes CASSLAGPNEQFF. The chain links TRBV5-1 to TRBJ2-1; D may be TRBD1 or TRBD2 (5 bases each). Germline lookup yields CDR1 SGHRS and CDR2 YFSETQ. The CDR3 loop spans 13 amino acids. Between the trimmed V and J ends, which lost 0 bases and 6 bases, there was a span of 7 bases.